This is a list of T cell receptor beta chains from one sample in a study of blood T cell repertoires in COVID-19. The assay was immunoSEQ multiplex PCR, and TCRdb's table has in-frame clones only and misses some. Of over 250,000 clones listed, 80% to 90% are singletons. The sample consisted of PBMCs or T cells enriched from blood (not recorded which). All receptors come from a woman in her 30s who had recovered from COVID-19. CDR3s include the opening cysteine and the closing phenylalanine or tryptophan. The order of the fields is J gene, clone size, D gene, V gene, CDR3 protein, CDR3 DNA. The D gene is left open where the match is weak. Clone size is not always given. Where it is, it says once, few, many or a class for expanded clones.

>TRBJ1-1|few|TRBD1|TRBV7-9
CASSPGQGGRTEAFF
TGTGCCAGCAGCCCGGGACAGGGAGGTCGGACTGAAGCTTTCTTT
>TRBJ1-5|.|TRBD1|TRBV28
CASSPHDRGIQPQHF
TGTGCCAGCAGCCCACACGACAGGGGCATTCAGCCCCAGCATTTT
>TRBJ2-5|once|TRBD2|TRBV5-1
CASSVRLAGGPGETQYF
TGCGCCAGCAGCGTTAGACTAGCGGGGGGGCCTGGAGAGACCCAGTACTTC
>TRBJ1-1|.|.|TRBV29-1
CSVEDPGGAFF
TGCAGCGTTGAAGATCCCGGAGGAGCTTTCTTT
>TRBJ1-1|.|.|TRBV7-3
CASSLQGGNTEAFF
TGTGCCAGCAGCTTGCAGGGCGGGAACACTGAAGCTTTCTTT
>TRBJ2-2|.|TRBD1|TRBV6-4
CASSEGFRQGGTGELFF
TGTGCCAGCAGTGAGGGGTTCCGACAGGGTGGGACCGGGGAGCTGTTTTTT
>TRBJ2-1|.|TRBD2|TRBV2
CASSVGRGGFNEQFF
TGTGCCAGCAGTGTTGGGCGGGGGGGCTTTAATGAGCAGTTCTTC
>TRBJ1-1|.|.|TRBV29-1
CSVNQEARAEAFF
TGCAGCGTCAATCAGGAAGCCAGGGCCGAAGCTTTCTTT
>TRBJ2-3|.|TRBD2|TRBV5-4
CASSLGSGGVVDTQYF
TGTGCCAGCAGCTTGGGTAGCGGGGGGGTAGTGGATACGCAGTATTTT
>TRBJ1-3|.|.|TRBV21-1
CASSKDGPSGNTIYF
TGTGCCAGCAGCAAAGACGGTCCCTCTGGAAACACCATATATTTT
>TRBJ1-2|.|.|TRBV4-3
CASSQAMQGPPYGYTF
TGCGCCAGCAGCCAAGCTATGCAGGGGCCCCCCTATGGCTACACCTTC
>TRBJ2-5|.|.|TRBV12-2
CASRLGQWGGGETQYF
TGTGCAAGTCGCTTAGGACAATGGGGGGGAGGAGAGACCCAGTACTTC
>TRBJ1-1|.|.|TRBV14
CASSRVQGRGTEAFF
TGTGCCAGCAGCCGCGTACAGGGTAGGGGCACTGAAGCTTTCTTT
>TRBJ1-5|once|.|TRBV2
CASSDYGDQPQHF
TGTGCCAGCAGTGATTACGGGGATCAGCCCCAGCATTTT
>TRBJ2-7|.|TRBD2|TRBV3-1/TRBV3-2
CASSQGYERGLSYEQYF
TGTGCCAGCAGCCAAGGGTATGAGCGGGGGTTGTCCTACGAGCAGTACTTC